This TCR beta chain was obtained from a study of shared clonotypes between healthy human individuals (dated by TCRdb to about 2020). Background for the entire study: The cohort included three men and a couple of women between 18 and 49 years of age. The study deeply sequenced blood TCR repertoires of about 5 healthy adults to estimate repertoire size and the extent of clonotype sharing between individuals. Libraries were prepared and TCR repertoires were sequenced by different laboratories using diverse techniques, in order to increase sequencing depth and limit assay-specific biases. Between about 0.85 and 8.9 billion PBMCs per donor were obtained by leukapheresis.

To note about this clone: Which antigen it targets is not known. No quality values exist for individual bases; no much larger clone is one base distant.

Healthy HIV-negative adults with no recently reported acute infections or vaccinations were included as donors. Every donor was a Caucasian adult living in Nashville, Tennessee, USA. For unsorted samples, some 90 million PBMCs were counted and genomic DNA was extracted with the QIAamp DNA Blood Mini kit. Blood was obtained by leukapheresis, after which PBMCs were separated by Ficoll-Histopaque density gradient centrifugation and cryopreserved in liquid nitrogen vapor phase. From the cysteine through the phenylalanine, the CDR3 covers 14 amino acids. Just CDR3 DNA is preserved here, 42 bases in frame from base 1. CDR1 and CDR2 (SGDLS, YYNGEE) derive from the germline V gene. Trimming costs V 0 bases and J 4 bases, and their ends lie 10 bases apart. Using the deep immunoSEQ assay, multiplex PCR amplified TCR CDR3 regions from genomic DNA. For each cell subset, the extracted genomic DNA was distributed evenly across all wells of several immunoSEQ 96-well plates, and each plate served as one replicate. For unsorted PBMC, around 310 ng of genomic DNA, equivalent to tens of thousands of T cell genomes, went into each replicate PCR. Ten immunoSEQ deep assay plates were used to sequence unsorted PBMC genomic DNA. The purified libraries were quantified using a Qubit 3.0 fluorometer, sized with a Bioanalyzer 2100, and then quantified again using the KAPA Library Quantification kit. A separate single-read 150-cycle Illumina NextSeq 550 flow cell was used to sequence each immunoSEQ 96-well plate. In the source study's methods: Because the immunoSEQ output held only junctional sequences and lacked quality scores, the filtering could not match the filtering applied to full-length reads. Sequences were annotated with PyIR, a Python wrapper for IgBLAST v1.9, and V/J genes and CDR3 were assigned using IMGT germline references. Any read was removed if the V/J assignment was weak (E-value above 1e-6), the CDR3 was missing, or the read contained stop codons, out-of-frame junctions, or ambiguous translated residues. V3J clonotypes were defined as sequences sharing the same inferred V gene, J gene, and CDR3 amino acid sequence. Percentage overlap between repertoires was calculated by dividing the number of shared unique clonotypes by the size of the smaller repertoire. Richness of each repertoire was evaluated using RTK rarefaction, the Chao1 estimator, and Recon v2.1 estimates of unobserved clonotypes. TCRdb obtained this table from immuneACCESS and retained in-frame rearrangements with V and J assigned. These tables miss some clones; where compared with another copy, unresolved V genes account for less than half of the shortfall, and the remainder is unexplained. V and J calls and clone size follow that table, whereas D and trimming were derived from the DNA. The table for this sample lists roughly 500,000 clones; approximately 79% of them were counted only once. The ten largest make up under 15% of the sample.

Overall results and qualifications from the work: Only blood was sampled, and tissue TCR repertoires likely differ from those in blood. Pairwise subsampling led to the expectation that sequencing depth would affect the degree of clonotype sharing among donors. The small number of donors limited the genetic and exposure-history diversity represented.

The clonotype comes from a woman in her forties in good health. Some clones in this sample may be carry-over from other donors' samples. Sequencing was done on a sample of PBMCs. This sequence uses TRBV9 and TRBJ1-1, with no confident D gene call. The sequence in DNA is TGTGCCAGCAGCGTAGGTGGCGACGGCACTGAAGCTTTCTTT. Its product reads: CASSVGGDGTEAFF.